This is a list of T cell receptor beta chains from one sample in a study of beta chain features in type 1 diabetes. Generated by immunoSEQ multiplex PCR, the TCRdb table keeps only in-frame clones and is missing some. The profile shows about 320,000 clones, roughly 15% of them singletons. Material: central memory CD4+ T cells from blood. The origin of the receptors is a man aged 25 to 45 in good health. Both conserved end residues are part of each CDR3. A D gene is named only where the DNA matches it firmly. Clone size, where shown, is once, few, many, or a class for clones that have expanded.

V,J,D,size,DNA,CDR3
TRBV11-2,TRBJ2-5,-,-,TGTGCCAGCAGCTTAGGCTGGGAGTCAAAGACCCAGTACTTC,CASSLGWESKTQYF
TRBV19,TRBJ1-5,-,few,TGTGCCAGTAATGGACAGCCTGATCAGCCCCAGCATTTT,CASNGQPDQPQHF
TRBV28,TRBJ1-2,TRBD1,-,TGTGCCAGCAGTTTAGGGACAGGGGATGACTATGGCTACACCTTC,CASSLGTGDDYGYTF
TRBV10-2,TRBJ1-1,TRBD1,-,TGCGCCAGCAGTAGGAGGGACAGGGTGAACACTGAAGCTTTCTTT,CASSRRDRVNTEAFF
TRBV4-3,TRBJ2-2,TRBD2,-,TGCGCCAGCAGCCAAGAACCTGCAAGACTAGCGGGAGAGCTGTTTTTT,CASSQEPARLAGELFF
TRBV25-1,TRBJ2-3,TRBD2,few,TGTGCCAGCAGTGAATTTGCGGGAGGGGCAGATACGCAGTATTTT,CASSEFAGGADTQYF
TRBV5-1,TRBJ2-5,-,-,TGCGCCAGCAACCAACAAGAGACCCAGTACTTC,CASNQQETQYF
TRBV10-1,TRBJ2-5,-,-,TGCGCCAGGCAAGAGACCCAGTACTTC,CARQETQYF
TRBV12-5,TRBJ2-3,TRBD1,few,TGTGCTAGTGGGCCGGGACAGAGCACAGATACGCAGTATTTT,CASGPGQSTDTQYF
TRBV6-5,TRBJ2-7,-,-,TGTGCCAGCAGTTACTCGGAAGTCCCGGAGCAGTACTTC,CASSYSEVPEQYF
TRBV7-8,TRBJ2-3,TRBD2,few,TGTGCCAGCAGTGAGGTTTTGGGGACTATGGCAGATACGCAGTATTTT,CASSEVLGTMADTQYF
TRBV5-8,TRBJ1-1,-,-,TGTGCCAGCAGCTTTCGGCACGGCAGTGAAGCTTTCTTT,CASSFRHGSEAFF
TRBV19,TRBJ2-2,TRBD2,few,TGTGCCAGTAGTATTGGTAGCGGGAGCACCGGGGAGCTGTTTTTT,CASSIGSGSTGELFF
TRBV2,TRBJ1-5,TRBD1,-,TGTGCCAGCAGTGGAGGACAGGGTGGCAATCAGCCCCAGCATTTT,CASSGGQGGNQPQHF
TRBV2,TRBJ2-7,TRBD2,-,TGTGCCAGCAGTGAGGGGAGGGAAAGCTCCTACGAGCAGTACTTC,CASSEGRESSYEQYF
TRBV27,TRBJ2-1,TRBD2,-,TGTGCCAGCAGTACTAGACTAGCGGGGGGCCCCCGCTCCTACAATGAGCAGTTCTTC,CASSTRLAGGPRSYNEQFF
TRBV4-1,TRBJ1-2,TRBD1,-,TGCGCCAGCAGCCAAGAACAGGGGTATGGCTACACCTTC,CASSQEQGYGYTF
TRBV5-1,TRBJ2-5,TRBD1,few,TGCGCCAGCAGCCAAACAGGGGAAGGTCGCCAAGAGACCCAGTACTTC,CASSQTGEGRQETQYF
TRBV7-9,TRBJ2-3,-,many,TGTGCCAGCAGTCAGGCCTCTCCTGATACGCAGTATTTT,CASSQASPDTQYF
TRBV19,TRBJ1-4,TRBD1,few,TGTGCCAGTAGGGCGGGACAGAGGAATGAAAAACTGTTTTTT,CASRAGQRNEKLFF
TRBV11-3,TRBJ2-1,-,few,TGTGCCAGCAGAGTTACAGGGACTTTCTCCTACAATGAGCAGTTCTTC,CASRVTGTFSYNEQFF
TRBV7-9,TRBJ2-4,-,few,TGTGCCAGCAGCTTATTGGCGGGCGAAAACATTCAGTACTTC,CASSLLAGENIQYF
TRBV9,TRBJ2-1,TRBD1,few,TGTGCCAGCAGTAGACAGGGGGCCTTCTATGAGCAGTTCTTC,CASSRQGAFYEQFF
TRBV5-1,TRBJ2-7,-,few,TGCGCCAGCAGGCGGGAACAGGGTGGGTACGAGCAGTACTTC,CASRREQGGYEQYF
TRBV30,TRBJ1-1,-,few,TGTGCCTGGAGACCCCCTCTTTTATCTCGGAGGGCCGGTACTGAAGCTTTCTTT,CAWRPPLLSRRAGTEAFF
TRBV28,TRBJ1-3,-,few,TGTGCCAGCGGTCTAGGACATCTCGGAGGAAACACCATATATTTT,CASGLGHLGGNTIYF